This record concerns one T cell receptor (beta chain) sequence. Its specificity is unknown. Other nucleotide sequences in the sample specify the same CDR3. This entry is derived from a study of cytomegalovirus exposure and HLA in healthy donors. General study findings and limits: Within the 120 or so validation repertoires, first-cohort TCR clusters tended to co-occur, according to a later analysis.

This CDR3 region has 14 residues. From germline, CDR1 is MNHEY and CDR2 SVGAGI. V was clipped by 1 base and J by 4 bases, with 11 bases between them. Libraries were prepared by immunoSEQ multiplex PCR; TCRdb keeps only in-frame clonotypes and omits some of them. The sample shows approximately 190,000 clones, about 79% of them seen only once. Separation from the roughly 700-subject first cohort characterized the roughly 120-subject validation cohort, to which the donors belonged. The specimen was PBMCs. The chain combines TRBV6-5 with TRBJ2-7; a weak D match, TRBD1 (6 bases). This TCR derives from a young woman in good health and CMV-seropositive. The CDR3: CASSYLAGDYEQYF. As DNA, the CDR3 is TGTGCCAGCAGTTACTTGGCAGGGGATTACGAGCAGTACTTC.